A single sample gave rise to the 8 T cell receptor beta chains below, sequenced in a study of blood T cell repertoires in COVID-19. Here immunoSEQ multiplex PCR was the method, and the copy in TCRdb shows in-frame clones only, minus some. The sample lists 150,000 to 200,000 clones, about 86% seen once, with about 19% in the top ten. The sample taken for sequencing was peripheral blood. All receptors come from a woman of 80 years or more with acute or convalescent COVID-19.

V gene TRBV11-2 combines with J gene TRBJ1-1, with TRBD1 as a possible D gene (5 bases). The CDR3 length is 15 residues. V was cut by 4 bases and J by 1 base, with 13 bases left in between. CDR1 and CDR2 from the germline V gene are SGHAT and FQNNGV. The CDR3 sequence: CASSSPGLQNTEAFF. In nucleotides, the CDR3 is TGTGCCAGCAGCTCACCGGGACTGCAGAACACTGAAGCTTTCTTT.

The chain couples TRBV19 to TRBJ1-2; D not resolved. The CDR3 contains 15 residues. Germline CDR1 is LNHDA and CDR2 is SQIVND (reference sequence). Trimming removed 3 bases from V and 2 bases from J, with 13 bases in between. CDR3 in amino acids: CASSISSVPNYGYTF. The CDR3 DNA sequence: TGTGCCAGTAGTATTTCTTCAGTACCGAACTATGGCTACACCTTC.

This rearrangement joins TRBV5-1 to TRBJ2-3, with 8 bases fitting TRBD2. This CDR3 spans 15 amino acids. J gave up 0 bases and V 4 bases, and 4 bases lay outside the gene matches. The germline gives CDR1 SGHRS, CDR2 YFSETQ. The CDR3 is CASSESGGSTDTQYF. CDR3 bases: TGCGCCAGCAGCGAGAGCGGGGGTAGCACAGATACGCAGTATTTT. Based on the CDR3 plus reference TRBV5-1 and TRBJ2-3, the full variable domain is KAGVTQTPRYLIKTRGQQVTLSCSPISGHRSVSWYQQTPGQGLQFLFEYFSETQRNKGNFPGRFSGRQFSNSRSEMNVSTLELGDSALYLCASSESGGSTDTQYFGPGTRLTVL.

The chain carries TRBV5-4 and TRBJ2-1, with 8 bases identical to TRBD1. Germline V lookup: CDR1 SGHNT, CDR2 YYREEE (reference sequence). With 4 bases clipped from V and 3 bases from J, the junction kept 9 bases outside the gene matches. The CDR3 is 16 residues long. CDR3 coding DNA: TGTGCCAGCAGCCGCCTCCGGGACAGGAGCTACAATGAGCAGTTCTTC. Its protein product is CASSRLRDRSYNEQFF.

The V gene is TRBV11-2, the J gene TRBJ2-2, with D perhaps matching TRBD2 (5 bases). This CDR3 has 17 amino acids. CDR1 SGHAT and CDR2 FQNNGV come from the germline V gene. The V end was cut by 0 bases, the J end by 1 base, with 12 bases between. CDR3 sequence: CASSLDQERRNTGELFF. CDR3 nucleotides: TGTGCCAGCAGCTTAGATCAGGAGCGGAGGAACACCGGGGAGCTGTTTTTT.

This clone has ten or more counts. The chain couples TRBV5-4 to TRBJ1-1, with TRBD1 matching over 7 bases. V dropped 0 bases and J dropped 12; count of bases not matched to a gene: 14. The CDR3 contains 15 residues. Germline V CDR1 and CDR2: SGHNT, YYREEE (reference sequence). The CDR3 sequence: CASSLGPRQGGSPFF. The CDR3 DNA reads as TGTGCCAGCAGCTTGGGCCCAAGACAGGGAGGTTCTCCTTTCTTT.

The rearrangement joins TRBV4-2 to TRBJ1-3, with D maybe TRBD1 (6 bases). Deletions cut 0 bases from V and 2 bases from J, with 14 bases between. CDR1 and CDR2 from the germline V gene are LGHNA and YNFKEQ. The CDR3 runs to 17 residues. In DNA, the CDR3 is TGTGCCAGCAGCCAAGATCCTTCAGGACAGACTGGAAACACCATATATTTT. The encoded protein is CASSQDPSGQTGNTIYF.

V and J are TRBV19 and TRBJ2-4; D uncertain. V was shortened by 1 base and J by 2 bases, with 6 bases between the two germline ends. CDR3 size: 14 residues. Germline CDR1 reads LNHDA; CDR2 reads SQIVND (reference sequence). CDR3 DNA sequence: TGTGCCAGTAGTATAGCGGGTACCAAAAACATTCAGTACTTC. It is translated as CASSIAGTKNIQYF.